Listed below are T cell receptor beta chains from one sample, sequenced in a study of OX40 agonist ivuxolimab in advanced cancers. This table comes from immunoSEQ multiplex PCR, and its TCRdb copy is limited to in-frame clones, with some not included. This sample has around 62,000 clones, with about 85% found just once. The specimen comprised CD4+ or CD8+ T cells sorted from blood, sampled in a trial of the OX40 agonist ivuxolimab. The receptor set was obtained from an adult with an advanced solid tumor such as melanoma, head and neck, liver or kidney cancer. CDR3s include the opening cysteine and the closing phenylalanine or tryptophan. D genes are given only for firm matches. The size of a clone is reported for some rows only, either as once, few or many, or as a class for expanded clones.

CDR3: CASSQDRTYEQYF
DNA: TGCGCCAGCAGCCAAGACAGAACCTACGAGCAGTACTTC
V: TRBV4-3
size: NA
D: NA
J: TRBJ2-7
length: 13

CDR3: CASSRLGGSIYF
DNA: TGTGCCAGCAGCCGACTGGGCGGATCGATATATTTT
V: TRBV11-2
size: NA
D: NA
J: TRBJ1-3
length: 12

CDR3: CASSLAGRTDTQYF
DNA: TGTGCCAGCAGTTTAGCGGGCCGCACAGATACGCAGTATTTT
V: TRBV5-6
size: NA
D: TRBD2
J: TRBJ2-3
length: 14

CDR3: CATQPQGSESPLHF
DNA: TGTGCCACCCAACCCCAGGGGTCTGAGTCACCCCTCCACTTT
V: TRBV6-5
size: once
D: NA
J: TRBJ1-6
length: 14

CDR3: CASSPGTAQETQYF
DNA: TGTGCCAGCAGTCCTGGGACCGCCCAAGAGACCCAGTACTTC
V: TRBV7-2
size: NA
D: NA
J: TRBJ2-5
length: 14

CDR3: CAWGFESAYEQYF
DNA: TGTGCCTGGGGCTTCGAGTCAGCCTACGAGCAGTACTTC
V: TRBV30
size: NA
D: NA
J: TRBJ2-7
length: 13

CDR3: CASRDRAPAGGELFF
DNA: TGCGCCAGCCGAGACAGGGCCCCAGCCGGCGGGGAGCTGTTTTTT
V: TRBV5-1
size: once
D: TRBD1
J: TRBJ2-2
length: 15

CDR3: CASSLGTGMGPQHF
DNA: TGTGCCAGCAGCTTAGGGACAGGGATGGGGCCCCAGCATTTT
V: TRBV7-9
size: few
D: TRBD1
J: TRBJ1-5
length: 14

CDR3: CAIGGTPNTGELFF
DNA: TGTGCCATCGGAGGGACACCGAACACCGGGGAGCTGTTTTTT
V: TRBV10-3
size: many
D: NA
J: TRBJ2-2
length: 14

CDR3: CASSGQGSISPLHF
DNA: TGTGCCAGCAGCGGACAGGGTTCGATTTCACCCCTCCACTTT
V: TRBV6-5
size: few
D: TRBD1
J: TRBJ1-6
length: 14

CDR3: CASSPRQGLGDTQYF
DNA: TGTGCCAGCAGCCCCAGACAGGGTTTAGGAGATACGCAGTATTTT
V: TRBV9
size: few
D: TRBD1
J: TRBJ2-3
length: 15

CDR3: CASNRDRVLGEQYF
DNA: TGTGCCAGCAACCGCGACAGGGTGTTAGGCGAGCAGTACTTC
V: TRBV6-1
size: NA
D: TRBD1
J: TRBJ2-7
length: 14

CDR3: CASSSGLDNRETQYF
DNA: TGTGCCAGCAGTTCGGGACTAGATAACCGGGAGACCCAGTACTTC
V: TRBV6-5
size: NA
D: TRBD2
J: TRBJ2-5
length: 15

CDR3: CATGDLPSGNTIYF
DNA: TGTGCCACGGGGGACCTTCCCTCTGGAAACACCATATATTTT
V: TRBV2
size: NA
D: NA
J: TRBJ1-3
length: 14